Following are 28 T cell receptor beta chains from one sample sequenced in a study of blood T cell repertoires in COVID-19. The table came from immunoSEQ multiplex PCR; TCRdb's copy has only in-frame clones and leaves some out. The sample gives about 210,000 clones, approximately 84% of which show up once; roughly 8% is in the top ten. Sequencing was done on a sample of peripheral blood. The receptor source for this set is a woman aged 45-65 years with active or convalescent COVID-19.

This clone is a singleton in its sample. This sequence joins TRBV11-2 and TRBJ2-5, with a possible D match to TRBD1 (6 bases). Between the trimmed V and J ends, which lost 5 bases and 4 bases, there was a span of 17 bases. There are 15 residues in the CDR3. Germline V gene data show CDR1 as SGHAT and CDR2 as FQNNGV. CDR3 nucleotide sequence: TGTGCCAGCAGCCCTAGAACCGCAGGGGTAGAGACCCAGTACTTC. Translating gives CASSPRTAGVETQYF.

Only a few counts were recorded for this clone. The gene calls are TRBV29-1 and TRBJ1-2, with TRBD1 as a possible D gene (5 bases). V lost 7 bases to trimming and J lost 8 bases, with 17 bases between them. Germline V gives CDR1 SQVTM, CDR2 ANQGSEA. The CDR3 consists of 12 residues. CDR3 loop: CSAGGPGNGYTF. The CDR3 coding sequence is TGCAGCGCCGGGGGTCCAGGGAACGGCTACACCTTC.

The chain employs TRBV3-1 (or the pseudogene TRBV3-2) and TRBJ2-7; a weak D match, TRBD1 (6 bases). This CDR3 is built from 13 residues. Germline assignment: CDR1 LGHDT and CDR2 YNNKEL (reference sequence). Trimming stripped 4 bases from V and 5 bases from J, with 12 bases between. CDR3 region: CASSPGQRNEQYV. CDR3 sequence (DNA): TGTGCCAGCAGCCCCGGACAGAGAAACGAGCAGTACGTC.

The gene calls are TRBV3-1 (or the pseudogene TRBV3-2) and TRBJ1-1; no clear D gene. Germline CDR1 and CDR2: LGHDT and YNNKEL (reference sequence). The V gene lost 2 bases and the J gene lost 1 base, with 11 bases spanning the gap. The CDR3 runs 15 residues. The CDR3 coding sequence is TGTGCCAGCAGCCAATCCGACACCCCGAACACTGAAGCTTTCTTT. This encodes CASSQSDTPNTEAFF.

The chain recombines TRBV10-3 with TRBJ1-4, with TRBD1 matching over 7 bases. CDR3 length equals 13 residues. J was trimmed by 4 bases and V by 8 bases; bases with no gene match: 4. Germline CDR1 reads ENHRY; CDR2 reads SYGVKD. The CDR3: CAIAGTDNEKLFF. The CDR3, as DNA: TGTGCCATCGCCGGGACAGATAATGAAAAACTGTTTTTT.

V is TRBV6-5 and J is TRBJ2-7; 7 positions agree with TRBD2. Germline CDR1 MNHEY, CDR2 SVGAGI. The CDR3 covers 15 residues. The J segment lost 0 bases and the V segment lost 6 bases, leaving 8 bases of the junction unmatched. CDR3 DNA: TGTGCCAGCAGGGGAACTAGCGTTAGCTCCTACGAGCAGTACTTC. It specifies CASRGTSVSSYEQYF.

The rearrangement links TRBV6-1 to TRBJ1-3; TRBD1 might be the D (6 bases). The CDR3 has 16 amino acids. V lost 2 bases and J lost 1, with 12 bases in between. Germline V gene lookup returns CDR1 MNHNS and CDR2 SASEGT. CDR3 sequence: CASSEQNRASGNTIYF. The CDR3 DNA is TGTGCCAGCAGTGAACAGAACAGGGCGTCTGGAAACACCATATATTTT.

The gene calls are TRBV28 and TRBJ2-5, with 9 bases matching TRBD2. The CDR3 runs to 14 residues. Germline V gives CDR1 MDHEN, CDR2 SYDVKM. The ends lost 7 bases at V and 5 bases at J; junction bases unmatched: 8. CDR3 DNA sequence: TGTGCCAGCAATGAGCGGGGGGCCGTGGAGACCCAGTACTTC. Residues: CASNERGAVETQYF.

As DNA, the CDR3 is TGTGCCAGCAGCCAAGGGACAGGGAATGAAAAACTGTTTTTT. It translates to CASSQGTGNEKLFF. The genes are TRBV3-1 (or the pseudogene TRBV3-2) and TRBJ1-4; TRBD1 matches 8 bases. CDR1 is LGHDT, CDR2 YNNKEL, per germline (reference sequence). The junction had 0 bases not matched to a gene; V was cut back by 1 base and J by 5 bases. The CDR3 has 14 amino acids.

V and J are TRBV19 and TRBJ2-2; D possibly corresponds to TRBD1 (5 bases). The length of the CDR3 is 14 residues. Germline CDR1 and CDR2: LNHDA and SQIVND (reference sequence). V was trimmed by 8 bases and J by 4 bases, leaving 14 bases between them. CDR3 sequence (DNA): TGTGCCAGTCGCAGGGATGTCGGCACCGGGGAGCTGTTTTTT. Its protein is CASRRDVGTGELFF.

This rearrangement joins TRBV28 to TRBJ1-2, with 10 nucleotides matching TRBD1. Germline V gene sequence: CDR1 MDHEN, CDR2 SYDVKM. V lost 5 bases to trimming and J lost 8 bases; unmatched junction nucleotides: 8. The CDR3 covers 14 residues. CDR3 protein: CASSAPGQGYGYTF. The CDR3 coding sequence is TGTGCCAGCAGTGCGCCGGGACAGGGGTACGGCTACACCTTC.

Concerning this clone: Other DNA sequences in this specimen translate into the identical CDR3. The chain uses TRBV9 and TRBJ1-1; D gene unclear. The CDR3 has 13 amino acids. Trimming shortened V by 0 bases and J by 3 bases, and 6 bases separated the two germline ends. Germline V gives CDR1 SGDLS, CDR2 YYNGEE. The CDR3 protein is CASSVAGDTEAFF. As DNA, the CDR3 is TGTGCCAGCAGCGTAGCCGGGGACACTGAAGCTTTCTTT.

V and J are TRBV28 and TRBJ1-4; 7 nucleotides match TRBD1. The germline gives CDR1 MDHEN, CDR2 SYDVKM. Germline trimming cut 3 bases from V and 0 bases from J; bases unmatched to any gene: 10. The CDR3 runs to 18 residues. CDR3 DNA sequence: TGTGCCAGCAGTTTCCGGAGGGGGCGACTAGCAACTAATGAAAAACTGTTTTTT. This gives the protein CASSFRRGRLATNEKLFF. Combining the CDR3 with reference TRBV28 and TRBJ1-4 gives the whole variable domain DVKVTQSSRYLVKRTGEKVFLECVQDMDHENMFWYRQDPGLGLRLIYFSYDVKMKEKGDIPEGYSVSREKKERFSLILESASTNQTSMYLCASSFRRGRLATNEKLFFGSGTQLSVL.

The CDR3 DNA is TGTGCCAGCAGCTTAGCAGGACAGGGGGAGCAGTACTTC. It translates to CASSLAGQGEQYF. The J gene is TRBJ2-7, the V gene TRBV7-9; 9 bases align to TRBD1. The V gene end was trimmed by 0 bases and the J gene end by 7 bases; junction bases not matched to a gene: 1. The germline V gene encodes CDR1 SEHNR and CDR2 FQNEAQ (reference sequence). This CDR3 is built from 13 residues.

V is TRBV30 and J is TRBJ1-2; D might be TRBD1 (5 bases). The V gene's germline CDR1 is GTSNPN and CDR2 SVGIG (reference sequence). The CDR3 is 12 residues long. V lost 3 bases and J 8 bases, leaving 13 bases between the germline ends. CDR3 nucleotides: TGTGCCTGGAGGGCAGGGATCGGCGGCTACACCTTC. Translation: CAWRAGIGGYTF. Full variable domain (missing parts from reference TRBV30 and TRBJ1-2): SQTIHQWPATLVQPVGSPLSLECTVEGTSNPNLYWYRQAAGRGLQLLFYSVGIGQISSEVPQNLSASRPQDRQFILSSKKLLLSDSGFYLCAWRAGIGGYTFGSGTRLTVV.

This clone has just one count. The chain couples TRBV18 to TRBJ2-1; 10 bases fit TRBD2. Germline V gene lookup returns CDR1 KGHSH and CDR2 LQKENI. V was clipped by 3 bases and J by 7 bases; unmatched bases: 6. The CDR3 consists of 15 residues. CDR3 coding DNA: TGTGCCAGCTCACCGCGGACTAGCGGACTAAATGAGCAGTTCTTC. It encodes CASSPRTSGLNEQFF.

V is TRBV5-4 and J is TRBJ2-7, with TRBD1 identical over 9 bases. The CDR3 loop spans 14 amino acids. The V gene end was trimmed by 8 bases and the J gene end by 1 base; junction bases not matched to a gene: 7. CDR1 SGHNT and CDR2 YYREEE come from the germline V gene (reference sequence). CDR3 bases: TGTGCCAGTCAACAGGGGGCTGGGTCCTACGAGCAGTACTTC. This codes for CASQQGAGSYEQYF.

The chain is built from TRBV29-1 and TRBJ1-1, with a weak D call TRBD1 (5 bases). The ends were cut back, 6 bases at V and 4 bases at J, with 15 bases in the middle. Germline V gives CDR1 SQVTM, CDR2 ANQGSEA. This CDR3 spans 13 amino acids. The CDR3 sequence: CSVVGIRGTEAFF. The CDR3 coding sequence is TGCAGCGTCGTAGGGATTAGGGGCACTGAAGCTTTCTTT.

This chain links TRBV11-2 with TRBJ2-3; possible D gene TRBD2, 6 bases. V lost 5 bases and J lost 2, with 14 bases in between. CDR1 is SGHAT, CDR2 FQNNGV, per germline. This CDR3 comprises 15 residues. In DNA, the CDR3 is TGTGCCAGCAGCCCCGGGACGGGGGTCACAGATACGCAGTATTTT. It codes for CASSPGTGVTDTQYF.

The chain links TRBV5-1 to TRBJ2-7, with 7 nucleotides matching TRBD1. The germline CDR1 and CDR2 sequences are SGHRS and YFSETQ. The CDR3 runs to 15 residues. The ends lost 0 bases at V and 2 bases at J; junction bases unmatched: 5. The CDR3: CASSLVGTAAYEQYF. The CDR3 DNA is TGCGCCAGCAGCTTGGTGGGGACAGCAGCCTACGAGCAGTACTTC.

This chain uses TRBV7-6 with TRBJ1-2; unclear D gene. The germline CDR1 and CDR2 sequences are SGHVS and FNYEAQ. Trimming stripped 1 base from V and 10 bases from J, with 7 bases between. CDR3 length equals 11 residues. In nucleotides, the CDR3 is TGTGCCAGCAGCTTAGGAAGAGACTACACCTTC. This translates into CASSLGRDYTF.

The rearrangement links TRBV24-1 to TRBJ2-1, with 12 bases matching TRBD2. Germline CDR1 is KGHDR and CDR2 is SFDVKD. The length of the CDR3 is 16 residues. With V trimmed by 4 bases and J by 8 bases, 8 bases remained unmatched. DNA of the CDR3: TGTGCCACCAGTGAGGCCGGACTAGCGGGAAGATATGAGCAGTTCTTC. Amino acids: CATSEAGLAGRYEQFF.

This clone appeared a few times. The CDR3 reads CSGHRGSEKLFF. In DNA form, the CDR3 reads TGCAGCGGACACAGGGGAAGTGAAAAACTGTTTTTT. The chain joins TRBV29-1 to TRBJ1-4; 7 bases are a match to TRBD1. CDR1 and CDR2 (germline): SQVTM, ANQGSEA. There are 12 residues in the CDR3. Trimming cost V 7 bases and J 7 bases; bases outside gene matches: 6.

This clone appeared a single time. The J gene is TRBJ2-7, the V gene TRBV10-1; 8 nucleotides match TRBD1. This CDR3 region has 14 residues. With 6 bases clipped from V and 6 bases from J, the junction kept 10 bases outside the gene matches. The germline V gene encodes CDR1 WNHNN and CDR2 SYGVQD (reference sequence). The CDR3 region has the DNA TGCGCCAGCAGCGCGAGGACAGGGATCCGCGAGCAGTACTTC. This encodes CASSARTGIREQYF.

This rearrangement joins TRBV7-9 to TRBJ1-1; D is undetermined. CDR1 and CDR2 from the germline V gene are SEHNR and FQNEAQ (reference sequence). The CDR3 covers 11 residues. Trimming pared 6 bases from V and 6 bases from J, leaving 8 bases between. DNA of the CDR3: TGTGCCAGCAGTCAGGTCCCTGAAGCTTTCTTT. Translated: CASSQVPEAFF.

V gene TRBV28 combines with J gene TRBJ1-1, with 8 bases lining up with TRBD1. Trimming removed 5 bases from V and 1 base from J; junction bases left unmatched: 3. Germline CDR1 and CDR2: MDHEN and SYDVKM. The length of the CDR3 is 14 residues. DNA for the CDR3: TGTGCCAGCAGTCCAGGGGGCGCGAACACTGAAGCTTTCTTT. It yields the protein CASSPGGANTEAFF. Based on the CDR3 plus reference TRBV28 and TRBJ1-1, the full variable domain is DVKVTQSSRYLVKRTGEKVFLECVQDMDHENMFWYRQDPGLGLRLIYFSYDVKMKEKGDIPEGYSVSREKKERFSLILESASTNQTSMYLCASSPGGANTEAFFGQGTRLTVV.

The V and J genes are TRBV9 and TRBJ2-7, with a tentative D call TRBD1 (5 bases). V lost 4 bases, J lost 0 bases, and 8 bases lay in between. The CDR3 has 13 amino acids. Germline V gene lookup returns CDR1 SGDLS and CDR2 YYNGEE. The CDR3 spells CASSPTVSYEQYF. CDR3 DNA sequence: TGTGCCAGCAGCCCGACAGTCTCCTACGAGCAGTACTTC.

The chain carries TRBV19 and TRBJ2-1; TRBD2 aligns across 10 bases. CDR1 LNHDA and CDR2 SQIVND come from the germline V gene (reference sequence). J gave up 0 bases and V 0 bases, and 8 bases lay outside the gene matches. There are 19 residues in the CDR3. The CDR3 is CASSIDLGLAESSYNEQFF. Written as DNA, the CDR3 is TGTGCCAGTAGTATAGACCTCGGACTAGCGGAAAGCTCCTACAATGAGCAGTTCTTC.